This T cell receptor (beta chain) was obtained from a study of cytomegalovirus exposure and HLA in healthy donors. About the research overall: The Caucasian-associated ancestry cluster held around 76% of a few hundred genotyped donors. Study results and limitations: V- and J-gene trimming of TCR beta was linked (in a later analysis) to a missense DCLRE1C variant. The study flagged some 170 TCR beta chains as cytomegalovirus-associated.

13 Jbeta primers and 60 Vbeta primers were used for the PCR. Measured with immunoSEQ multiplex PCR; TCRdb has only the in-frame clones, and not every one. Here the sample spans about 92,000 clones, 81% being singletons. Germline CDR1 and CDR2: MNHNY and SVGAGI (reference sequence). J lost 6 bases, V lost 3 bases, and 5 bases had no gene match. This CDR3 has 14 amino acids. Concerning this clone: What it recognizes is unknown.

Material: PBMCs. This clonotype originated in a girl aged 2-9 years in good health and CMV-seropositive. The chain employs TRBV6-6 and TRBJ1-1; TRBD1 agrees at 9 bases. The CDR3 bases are TGTGCCAGCAGTTATGGGACAGGGAGATCTGAAGCTTTCTTT. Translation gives CASSYGTGRSEAFF.